The 25 T cell receptor beta chains given below trace back to one sample, sequenced in a study of shared clonotypes between healthy human individuals. TCRdb's table, derived via immunoSEQ multiplex PCR, lists solely in-frame clones and lacks some. The table has 2 million to 3 million clones, approximately 90% seen once. Material: naive CD4+ T cells sorted from blood. Subset in this sample: CD45RA+ positively selected. These TCRs come from a young man in good health.

The rearrangement joins TRBV5-1 to TRBJ2-7, with 12 bases identical to TRBD2. CDR3 size: 15 residues. V was pared by 2 bases and J by 6 bases, with 6 bases of the junction left unmatched. Germline V lookup: CDR1 SGHRS, CDR2 YFSETQ. CDR3 DNA: TGCGCCAGCAGCTTATCTAGCGGGAGGGTCGGCGAGCAGTACTTC. Translated, it gives CASSLSSGRVGEQYF.

V and J are TRBV5-4 and TRBJ1-2; TRBD1 is a possible D gene (5 bases). V was pared by 0 bases and J by 3 bases, with 9 bases between. Germline lookup yields CDR1 SGHNT and CDR2 YYREEE (reference sequence). This CDR3 has 14 residues. This CDR3 reads CASSLVGGDYGYTF. The CDR3, as DNA: TGTGCCAGCAGCTTGGTTGGGGGGGACTATGGCTACACCTTC.

J is TRBJ2-1 and V is TRBV7-8; TRBD2 matches 9 bases. V shed 1 base and J 0 bases; nucleotides not matched to a gene: 1. The CDR3 extends over 16 amino acids. Germline V lookup: CDR1 SGHVS, CDR2 FQNEAQ. This CDR3 reads CASSLEGLASYNEQFF. CDR3 sequence (DNA): TGTGCCAGCAGCTTAGAGGGACTAGCCTCCTACAATGAGCAGTTCTTC.

This sequence joins TRBV5-4 and TRBJ2-7; the match to TRBD1 covers 7 bases. This CDR3 has 15 residues. Unmatched junction bases numbered 9, after V lost 4 bases and J lost 2 bases. The germline CDR1 and CDR2 sequences are SGHNT and YYREEE (reference sequence). The CDR3 nucleotides read TGTGCCAGCAGCGCATCCGGACAGGTTACCTACGAGCAGTACTTC. It translates to CASSASGQVTYEQYF.

Concerning this clone: Different DNA sequences within this sample yield the same CDR3. V usage is TRBV6-1 and J usage is TRBJ2-2; 9 bases agree with TRBD1. The V gene's germline CDR1 is MNHNS and CDR2 SASEGT. This CDR3 is 15 amino acids long. The trim removed 5 bases at V and 2 bases at J, leaving 3 bases unmatched. Here the CDR3 DNA reads TGTGCCAGCAGTTCGGGACAGGGAAACACCGGGGAGCTGTTTTTT. Amino acid sequence: CASSSGQGNTGELFF.

CDR3 sequence: CATSWLVTSTDTQYF. DNA of the CDR3: TGTGCCACCTCGTGGTTAGTGACTAGCACAGATACGCAGTATTTT. J is TRBJ2-3 and V is TRBV2; D is ambiguous. Germline V gives CDR1 SNHLY, CDR2 FYNNEI. V was trimmed by 10 bases and J by 0 bases, leaving 17 bases between them. This CDR3 comprises 15 residues.

The chain has TRBV6-1 and TRBJ2-1; D is unresolved. Germline V gene sequence: CDR1 MNHNS, CDR2 SASEGT. The CDR3 has 14 amino acids. The V end was cut by 7 bases, the J end by 7 bases, with 17 bases between. CDR3 nucleotides: TGTGCCAGCACCGCCCCGGCCGTAGGGAATGAGCAGTTCTTC. Amino acid sequence: CASTAPAVGNEQFF.

J is TRBJ2-7 and V is TRBV6-1; 7 positions match TRBD2. The CDR3 is 17 amino acids. Germline-derived CDR1 and CDR2 are MNHNS and SASEGT. V lost 4 bases to trimming and J lost 4 bases; unmatched junction nucleotides: 16. The CDR3 coding sequence is TGTGCCAGCAGTGTAGGGCCCGTAGCGGGTCGAAGGTACGAGCAGTACTTC. The encoded protein is CASSVGPVAGRRYEQYF.

As regards this clone: The same CDR3 is also encoded by other DNA sequences in this sample. The chain couples TRBV2 to TRBJ2-7; no clear D. The CDR3 is 12 residues long. Trimming pared 3 bases from V and 2 bases from J, leaving 5 bases between. Germline V gene lookup returns CDR1 SNHLY and CDR2 FYNNEI. CDR3 residues: CASSDRTYEQYF. As DNA, the CDR3 is TGTGCCAGCAGTGACAGGACCTACGAGCAGTACTTC.

The chain is built from TRBV5-1 and TRBJ1-2, with D maybe TRBD1 (5 bases). The CDR3 is made up of 14 amino acids. Per the germline V gene, CDR1 is SGHRS and CDR2 is YFSETQ. The ends were cut back, 2 bases at V and 5 bases at J, with 13 bases in the middle. The CDR3 DNA is TGCGCCAGCAGCTTTGAATTGCAGGGATATGGCTACACCTTC. Its translation: CASSFELQGYGYTF.

V gene TRBV14 combines with J gene TRBJ1-2, with 7 bases matching TRBD1. Looked up from germline, CDR1 is SGHDN and CDR2 is FVKESK. This CDR3 contains 13 residues. V lost 3 bases and J lost 4; bases outside the gene matches: 2. The CDR3 sequence: CASSQPGGYGYTF. The CDR3 DNA reads TGTGCCAGCAGCCAGCCAGGGGGCTATGGCTACACCTTC.

V usage is TRBV13 and J usage is TRBJ1-6, with a weak D call TRBD1 (5 bases). Germline CDR1 is PRHDT and CDR2 is FYEKMQ (reference sequence). CDR3 length: 15 amino acids. The V and J ends lost 1 base and 7 bases respectively, with 11 bases between them. The CDR3, as DNA: TGTGCCAGCAGCTTAGCCAGGGTGGGGAATTCACCCCTCCACTTT. Translation gives CASSLARVGNSPLHF.

The J gene is TRBJ2-5, the V gene TRBV12-1; the table calls TRBD2, which could not be checked here. TRBV12-1 is a pseudogene locus. This CDR3 region has 17 residues. The CDR3 here is CASSFAQRGGAQETQYF. The CDR3, as DNA: TGTGCCAGCAGCTTTGCGCAGAGGGGGGGGGCACAAGAGACCCAGTACTTC.

This clone showed up just once. One end of the junction does not line up with germline, which may come from a read error. The chain has TRBV7-9 and TRBJ1-6; D unclear. Germline V gene sequence: CDR1 SEHNR, CDR2 FQNEAQ (reference sequence). The CDR3 extends over 16 amino acids. CDR3 DNA: TGTGCCAGCAGTTCGGACCGGTTGTTCTATGATTCACCCCTCCACTTT. This sequence encodes CASSSDRLFYDSPLHF.

About this clone itself: The same CDR3 also results from other DNA sequences found in this sample. The CDR3 loop is CASSPSGTGELFF. As DNA, the CDR3 is TGTGCCAGCAGTCCTAGCGGGACCGGGGAGCTGTTTTTT. V and J are TRBV7-9 and TRBJ2-2, with 8 bases fitting TRBD2. This CDR3 has 13 amino acids. Looked up from germline, CDR1 is SEHNR and CDR2 is FQNEAQ (reference sequence). V shed 6 bases and J 5 bases; nucleotides not matched to a gene: 2.

This chain uses TRBV10-3 with TRBJ2-7; a possible D gene is TRBD2 (6 bases). This CDR3 comprises 13 residues. Per germline, CDR1 ENHRY and CDR2 SYGVKD. V dropped 3 bases and J dropped 5 bases, with 11 bases sitting between them. This CDR3 is CAISDMGGDEQYF. The CDR3 region has the DNA TGTGCCATCAGTGATATGGGCGGGGACGAGCAGTACTTC.

A word on this clone: Distinct nucleotide sequences in the sample also encode this CDR3. The V gene is TRBV29-1, the J gene TRBJ1-5; D gene uncertain. With 6 bases removed from V and 0 bases from J, the gap between germline ends came to 9 bases. The CDR3 sequence is 13 residues long. Germline CDR1 reads SQVTM; CDR2 reads ANQGSEA. The CDR3 is CSVALDSNQPQHF. In DNA form, the CDR3 reads TGCAGCGTCGCCCTAGATAGCAATCAGCCCCAGCATTTT.

The V gene is TRBV5-5, the J gene TRBJ2-7; TRBD1 aligns across 8 bases. The CDR3 runs to 15 residues. Germline CDR1 is SGHKS and CDR2 is YYEKEE (reference sequence). J was trimmed by 3 bases and V by 3 bases; bases with no gene match: 8. The CDR3 nucleotides are TGTGCCAGCAGCTCAGGACAGGGCTCCCACTACGAGCAGTACTTC. This translates into CASSSGQGSHYEQYF.

This clone was counted once. The gene calls are TRBV5-1 and TRBJ2-2, with 9 bases identical to TRBD2. J gave up 5 bases and V 5 bases, and 7 bases lay outside the gene matches. This CDR3 has 15 residues. Germline values: CDR1 SGHRS, CDR2 YFSETQ. CDR3: CASSSGRANTGELFF. The CDR3 DNA reads as TGCGCCAGCAGTAGCGGGAGAGCTAATACCGGGGAGCTGTTTTTT.

V and J are TRBV6-5 and TRBJ1-6; TRBD1 agrees at 7 bases. V trimming: 5 bases; J trimming: 3 bases; junction bases outside the gene matches: 4. CDR3 length: 15 amino acids. Germline CDR1 reads MNHEY; CDR2 reads SVGAGI. The CDR3 bases are TGTGCCAGCAGTGGGGGACAGTTCTATAATTCACCCCTCCACTTT. Its translation is CASSGGQFYNSPLHF.

This chain joins TRBV7-2 and TRBJ1-2, with D tentatively TRBD1 (5 bases). Trimming removed 2 bases from V and 4 bases from J, with 17 bases in between. The CDR3 covers 16 residues. Germline CDR1 reads SGHTA; CDR2 reads FQGNSA. The CDR3 DNA is TGTGCCAGCAGCTTATCCGGGGCGGAGCGCCTCTATGGCTACACCTTC. This sequence encodes CASSLSGAERLYGYTF. Using reference TRBV7-2 and TRBJ1-2 for the parts outside the CDR3, the full variable domain is GAGVSQSPSNKVTEKGKDVELRCDPISGHTALYWYRQSLGQGLEFLIYFQGNSAPDKSGLPSDRFSAERTGGSVSTLTIQRTQQEDSAVYLCASSLSGAERLYGYTFGSGTRLTVV.

The chain carries TRBV28 and TRBJ1-1; D may be TRBD1 (6 bases). Germline-derived CDR1 and CDR2 are MDHEN and SYDVKM. The CDR3 has 15 amino acids. Between the trimmed V and J ends, which lost 7 bases and 4 bases, there was a span of 19 bases. The CDR3 protein is CASNDYRALGTEAFF. DNA of the CDR3: TGTGCCAGCAATGACTACAGGGCTCTGGGCACTGAAGCTTTCTTT. The full variable domain, with the rest looked up from reference TRBV28 and TRBJ1-1, is DVKVTQSSRYLVKRTGEKVFLECVQDMDHENMFWYRQDPGLGLRLIYFSYDVKMKEKGDIPEGYSVSREKKERFSLILESASTNQTSMYLCASNDYRALGTEAFFGQGTRLTVV.

This chain uses TRBV2 with TRBJ2-7, with 9 nucleotides matching TRBD1. From germline, CDR1 is SNHLY and CDR2 FYNNEI. The V gene end was trimmed by 8 bases and the J gene end by 3 bases; junction bases not matched to a gene: 11. The CDR3 contains 15 residues. CDR3 region: CASSKVGTGIYEQYF. The CDR3 DNA sequence: TGTGCCAGCTCGAAAGTTGGGACAGGGATCTACGAGCAGTACTTC.

The chain employs TRBV28 and TRBJ2-7, with D maybe TRBD1 (5 bases). The CDR3 covers 11 residues. Germline-derived CDR1 and CDR2 are MDHEN and SYDVKM. V dropped 6 bases and J dropped 3 bases, with 6 bases sitting between them. This chain's CDR3 is CASRQGYEQYF. The CDR3 DNA is TGTGCCAGCAGGCAGGGCTACGAGCAGTACTTC. Full variable domain (missing parts from reference TRBV28 and TRBJ2-7): DVKVTQSSRYLVKRTGEKVFLECVQDMDHENMFWYRQDPGLGLRLIYFSYDVKMKEKGDIPEGYSVSREKKERFSLILESASTNQTSMYLCASRQGYEQYFGPGTRLTVT.

J is TRBJ1-5 and V is TRBV30, with TRBD1 identical over 7 bases. V lost 5 bases and J lost 3; bases outside the gene matches: 4. Germline V lookup: CDR1 GTSNPN, CDR2 SVGIG (reference sequence). The CDR3 sequence is 13 residues long. CDR3 DNA: TGTGCCTGGCGGGACAGACTCAATCAGCCCCAGCATTTT. It specifies CAWRDRLNQPQHF.